The rows below give T cell receptor beta chains drawn from one sample of a study of blood T cells in healthy people across ages. TCRdb redid the calling of the 5' RACE reads with MiXCR, one entry per CDR3 protein. The sample records roughly 2 million distinct CDR3 sequences, roughly 50% being singletons. The specimen sequenced was blood. The receptors shown here come from a woman between 35 and 50 years old in good health. CDR3s include the opening cysteine and the closing phenylalanine or tryptophan. Each record gives: D gene, V gene, clone size, J gene, CDR3 protein, CDR3 DNA. D genes are given only for firm matches. Size is stated for part of the rows, as once, few or many counts, or as a class when the clone is expanded.

d_gene: TRBD1
v_gene: TRBV28
abundance: NA
j_gene: TRBJ2-5
CDR3aa: CASSPGDSRQETQYF
CDR3nt: TGTGCCAGCAGTCCCGGGGACAGCCGTCAAGAGACCCAGTACTTC

d_gene: NA
v_gene: TRBV11-3
abundance: once
j_gene: TRBJ2-1
CDR3aa: CASSLGGAGALNEQFF
CDR3nt: TGTGCCAGCAGCTTAGGGGGGGCGGGGGCCCTCAATGAGCAGTTCTTC

d_gene: NA
v_gene: TRBV5-4
abundance: NA
j_gene: TRBJ1-2
CDR3aa: CASSLDREKYGYTF
CDR3nt: TGTGCCAGCAGCTTGGACAGAGAAAAGTATGGCTACACCTTC

d_gene: TRBD2
v_gene: TRBV29-1
abundance: NA
j_gene: TRBJ2-7
CDR3aa: CSVRLAGGNYEQYF
CDR3nt: TGCAGCGTTCGACTAGCGGGGGGTAATTACGAGCAGTACTTC

d_gene: NA
v_gene: TRBV6-2/TRBV6-3
abundance: NA
j_gene: TRBJ2-3
CDR3aa: CASSSHQRPDTQYF
CDR3nt: TGTGCCAGCAGTTCCCATCAACGCCCAGATACGCAGTATTTT

d_gene: NA
v_gene: TRBV20-1
abundance: NA
j_gene: TRBJ2-7
CDR3aa: CSARVRGGAPSYEQYF
CDR3nt: TGCAGTGCTAGAGTCCGAGGAGGGGCCCCCTCCTACGAGCAGTACTTC

d_gene: NA
v_gene: TRBV20-1
abundance: NA
j_gene: TRBJ1-5
CDR3aa: CSAREGSGSNQPQHF
CDR3nt: TGCAGTGCTAGAGAAGGCAGTGGGTCCAATCAGCCCCAGCATTTT

d_gene: TRBD2
v_gene: TRBV7-9
abundance: few
j_gene: TRBJ2-3
CDR3aa: CASSSSLAGGVTDTQYF
CDR3nt: TGTGCCAGCAGCTCCTCCCTAGCGGGGGGGGTGACAGATACGCAGTATTTT

d_gene: NA
v_gene: TRBV4-3
abundance: NA
j_gene: TRBJ2-7
CDR3aa: CASSLGAKAHEQYF
CDR3nt: TGCGCCAGCAGCCTCGGGGCCAAGGCACACGAGCAGTACTTC

d_gene: NA
v_gene: TRBV4-3
abundance: few
j_gene: TRBJ1-1
CDR3aa: CASSRQGTGGAEAFF
CDR3nt: TGCGCCAGCAGCCGCCAAGGGACGGGAGGGGCTGAAGCTTTCTTT

d_gene: NA
v_gene: TRBV27
abundance: NA
j_gene: TRBJ2-1
CDR3aa: CASSFEVPQGTAYNEQFF
CDR3nt: TGTGCCAGCAGTTTTGAGGTACCGCAGGGAACGGCTTACAATGAGCAGTTCTTC

d_gene: NA
v_gene: TRBV7-2
abundance: NA
j_gene: TRBJ2-2
CDR3aa: CASRGGGRVGGELFF
CDR3nt: TGTGCCAGCAGAGGGGGGGGCCGCGTTGGCGGGGAGCTGTTTTTT

d_gene: TRBD2
v_gene: TRBV5-5
abundance: few
j_gene: TRBJ2-1
CDR3aa: CASSLALLAAAYNEQFF
CDR3nt: TGTGCCAGCAGCTTGGCCCTACTAGCGGCTGCGTACAATGAGCAGTTCTTC

d_gene: NA
v_gene: TRBV3-1
abundance: NA
j_gene: TRBJ2-1
CDR3aa: CASSQAGIGNEQFF
CDR3nt: TGTGCCAGCAGCCAAGCAGGGATCGGCAATGAGCAGTTCTTC

d_gene: NA
v_gene: TRBV27
abundance: NA
j_gene: TRBJ2-3
CDR3aa: CASRNRVSTDTQYF
CDR3nt: TGTGCCAGCAGGAACAGGGTGAGCACAGATACGCAGTATTTT

d_gene: NA
v_gene: TRBV9
abundance: NA
j_gene: TRBJ1-6
CDR3aa: CASSEGWSEANSPLHF
CDR3nt: TGTGCCAGCAGCGAAGGGTGGTCGGAGGCAAATTCACCCCTCCACTTT

d_gene: NA
v_gene: TRBV7-2
abundance: few
j_gene: TRBJ2-7
CDR3aa: CASSTVFRGEQYF
CDR3nt: TGTGCCAGCAGCACGGTCTTCAGGGGCGAGCAGTACTTC

d_gene: NA
v_gene: TRBV5-5
abundance: NA
j_gene: TRBJ2-1
CDR3aa: CASSLAITSALTRNKQFF
CDR3nt: TGTGCCAGCAGCTTGGCCATTACCTCGGCCTTAACCCGCAATAAGCAGTTCTTC

d_gene: TRBD2
v_gene: TRBV5-1
abundance: few
j_gene: TRBJ2-1
CDR3aa: CASSHLAGSSYNEQFF
CDR3nt: TGCGCCAGCAGCCACCTAGCGGGAAGCTCCTACAATGAGCAGTTCTTC

d_gene: NA
v_gene: TRBV12-3/TRBV12-4
abundance: NA
j_gene: TRBJ1-1
CDR3aa: CASSPGQAGWTEAFF
CDR3nt: TGTGCCAGCAGCCCTGGCCAGGCGGGGTGGACTGAAGCTTTCTTT

d_gene: TRBD2
v_gene: TRBV4-3
abundance: NA
j_gene: TRBJ2-7
CDR3aa: CASSRPGGYNEQYF
CDR3nt: TGCGCCAGCAGCAGGCCGGGGGGGTACAATGAGCAGTACTTC

d_gene: NA
v_gene: TRBV29-1
abundance: few
j_gene: TRBJ1-2
CDR3aa: CSVEVPTGLYGYTF
CDR3nt: TGCAGCGTTGAGGTCCCAACCGGTCTCTATGGCTACACCTTC

d_gene: NA
v_gene: TRBV12-3/TRBV12-4
abundance: NA
j_gene: TRBJ2-3
CDR3aa: CASNPGTRTDTQYF
CDR3nt: TGTGCCAGCAACCCCGGGACACGCACAGATACGCAGTATTTT

d_gene: NA
v_gene: TRBV2
abundance: NA
j_gene: TRBJ2-5
CDR3aa: CASRQVGETQYF
CDR3nt: TGTGCCAGCAGGCAGGTCGGAGAGACCCAGTACTTC

d_gene: NA
v_gene: TRBV20-1
abundance: few
j_gene: TRBJ2-7
CDR3aa: CSAPPKETGYEQYF
CDR3nt: TGCAGTGCCCCGCCTAAGGAGACGGGCTACGAGCAGTACTTC

d_gene: TRBD1
v_gene: TRBV20-1
abundance: NA
j_gene: TRBJ2-1
CDR3aa: CSERGPYNEQFF
CDR3nt: TGCAGTGAGAGGGGGCCGTACAATGAGCAGTTCTTC

d_gene: NA
v_gene: TRBV6-2/TRBV6-3
abundance: NA
j_gene: TRBJ2-7
CDR3aa: CASSYSKGHGRSYEQYF
CDR3nt: TGTGCCAGCAGTTACTCTAAAGGACACGGTCGCTCCTACGAGCAGTACTTC

d_gene: NA
v_gene: TRBV15
abundance: NA
j_gene: TRBJ2-4
CDR3aa: CATSRRDGENIQYF
CDR3nt: TGTGCCACCAGCAGGAGGGACGGGGAAAACATTCAGTACTTC

d_gene: TRBD2
v_gene: TRBV25-1
abundance: few
j_gene: TRBJ2-3
CDR3aa: CASSEGRGITDTQYF
CDR3nt: TGTGCCAGCAGTGAGGGGCGGGGGATCACAGATACGCAGTATTTT

d_gene: TRBD2
v_gene: TRBV29-1
abundance: NA
j_gene: TRBJ2-1
CDR3aa: CSVGPSGGQGETQFF
CDR3nt: TGCAGCGTTGGCCCTAGCGGGGGGCAAGGGGAGACCCAGTTCTTC

d_gene: NA
v_gene: TRBV20-1
abundance: NA
j_gene: TRBJ2-5
CDR3aa: CSARDFLGLEETQYF
CDR3nt: TGCAGTGCTAGGGATTTCCTGGGACTGGAAGAGACCCAGTACTTC

d_gene: NA
v_gene: TRBV4-2
abundance: NA
j_gene: TRBJ2-7
CDR3aa: CASSQEGTTYEQYF
CDR3nt: TGTGCCAGCAGCCAAGAGGGGACGACCTACGAGCAGTACTTC

d_gene: TRBD1
v_gene: TRBV7-2
abundance: few
j_gene: TRBJ1-2
CDR3aa: CASSLDRRATLRPGGYTF
CDR3nt: TGTGCCAGCAGCCTGGACAGGAGGGCCACTCTCCGACCAGGTGGCTACACCTTC

d_gene: NA
v_gene: TRBV15
abundance: many
j_gene: TRBJ2-7
CDR3aa: CAFNPHEQYF
CDR3nt: TGTGCCTTTAACCCCCACGAGCAGTACTTC

d_gene: NA
v_gene: TRBV20-1
abundance: NA
j_gene: TRBJ1-2
CDR3aa: CSARVDITTNYGYTF
CDR3nt: TGCAGTGCTAGAGTTGACATAACGACTAACTATGGCTACACCTTC

d_gene: NA
v_gene: TRBV29-1
abundance: NA
j_gene: TRBJ2-1
CDR3aa: CSVLDSSSYNEQFF
CDR3nt: TGCAGCGTTTTGGACTCGAGCTCCTACAATGAGCAGTTCTTC

d_gene: TRBD2
v_gene: TRBV7-9
abundance: few
j_gene: TRBJ2-3
CDR3aa: CATRGADTQYF
CDR3nt: TGTGCCACCCGGGGGGCAGATACGCAGTATTTT

d_gene: TRBD2
v_gene: TRBV20-1
abundance: NA
j_gene: TRBJ2-3
CDR3aa: CSASRGLADNTDTQYF
CDR3nt: TGCAGTGCTAGTCGCGGACTAGCGGATAACACAGATACGCAGTATTTT

d_gene: TRBD2
v_gene: TRBV4-3
abundance: NA
j_gene: TRBJ2-3
CDR3aa: CAGSRDYAKDTQYF
CDR3nt: TGCGCCGGCAGCCGGGACTACGCCAAAGATACGCAGTATTTT

d_gene: NA
v_gene: TRBV4-3
abundance: NA
j_gene: TRBJ2-3
CDR3aa: CASNQVGDTQYF
CDR3nt: TGCGCCAGCAACCAAGTCGGGGATACGCAGTATTTT

d_gene: TRBD1
v_gene: TRBV20-1
abundance: NA
j_gene: TRBJ1-1
CDR3aa: CSAPTGDTEAFF
CDR3nt: TGCAGTGCACCGACAGGGGACACTGAAGCTTTCTTT